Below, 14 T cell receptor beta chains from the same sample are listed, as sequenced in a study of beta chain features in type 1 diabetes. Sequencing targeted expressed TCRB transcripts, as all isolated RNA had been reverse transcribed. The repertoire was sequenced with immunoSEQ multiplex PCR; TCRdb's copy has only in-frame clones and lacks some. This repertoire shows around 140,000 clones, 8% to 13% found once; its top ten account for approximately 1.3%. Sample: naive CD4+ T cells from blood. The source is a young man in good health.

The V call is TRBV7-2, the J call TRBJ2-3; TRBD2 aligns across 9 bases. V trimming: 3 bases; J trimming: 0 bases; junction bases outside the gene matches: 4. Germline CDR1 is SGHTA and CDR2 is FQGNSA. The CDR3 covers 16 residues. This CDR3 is CASSFRSGGSTDTQYF. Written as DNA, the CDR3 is TGTGCCAGCAGCTTCCGTAGCGGGGGAAGCACAGATACGCAGTATTTT.

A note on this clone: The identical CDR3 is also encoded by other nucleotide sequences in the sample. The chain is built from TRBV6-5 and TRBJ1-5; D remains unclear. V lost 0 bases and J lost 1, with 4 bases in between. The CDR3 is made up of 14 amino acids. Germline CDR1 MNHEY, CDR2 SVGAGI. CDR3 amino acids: CASSYSRSNQPQHF. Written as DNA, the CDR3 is TGTGCCAGCAGTTACTCCCGGAGCAATCAGCCCCAGCATTTT.

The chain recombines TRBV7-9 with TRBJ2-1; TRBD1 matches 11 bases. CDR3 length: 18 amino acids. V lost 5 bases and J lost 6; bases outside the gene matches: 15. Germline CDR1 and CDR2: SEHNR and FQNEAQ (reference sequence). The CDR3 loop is CASSPRTGQGAIFNEQFF. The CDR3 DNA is TGTGCCAGCAGCCCCAGGACCGGACAGGGGGCTATTTTCAATGAGCAGTTCTTC.

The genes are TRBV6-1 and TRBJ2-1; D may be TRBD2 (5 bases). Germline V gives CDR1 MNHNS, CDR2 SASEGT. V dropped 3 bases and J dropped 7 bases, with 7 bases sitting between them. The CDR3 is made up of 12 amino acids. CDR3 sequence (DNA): TGTGCCAGCAGTGACCGAGGGAATGAGCAGTTCTTC. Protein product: CASSDRGNEQFF.

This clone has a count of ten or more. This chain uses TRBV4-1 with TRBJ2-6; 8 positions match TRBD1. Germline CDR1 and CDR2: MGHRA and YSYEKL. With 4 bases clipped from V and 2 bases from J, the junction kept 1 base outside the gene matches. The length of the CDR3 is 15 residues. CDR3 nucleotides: TGCGCCAGCAGCCCGACAGGGGCTGGGGCCAACGTCCTGACTTTC. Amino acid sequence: CASSPTGAGANVLTF.

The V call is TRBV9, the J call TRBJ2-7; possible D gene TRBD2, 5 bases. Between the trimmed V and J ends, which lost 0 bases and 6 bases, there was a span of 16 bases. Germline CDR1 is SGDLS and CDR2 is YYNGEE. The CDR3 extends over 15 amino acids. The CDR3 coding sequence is TGTGCCAGCAGCGTAGAGGCGGCGGGCTCGGGCGAGCAGTACTTC. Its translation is CASSVEAAGSGEQYF.

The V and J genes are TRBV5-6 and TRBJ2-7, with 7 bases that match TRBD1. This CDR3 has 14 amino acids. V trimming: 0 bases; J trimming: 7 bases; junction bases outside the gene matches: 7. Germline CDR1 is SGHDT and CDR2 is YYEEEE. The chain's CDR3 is CASSLEDRPLEQYF. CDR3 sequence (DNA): TGTGCCAGCAGCTTGGAGGACAGGCCCCTGGAGCAGTACTTC.

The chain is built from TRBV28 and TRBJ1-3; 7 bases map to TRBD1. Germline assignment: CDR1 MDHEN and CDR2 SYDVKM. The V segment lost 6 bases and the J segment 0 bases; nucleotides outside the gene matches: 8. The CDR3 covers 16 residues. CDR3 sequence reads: CASSKPGQISGNTIYF. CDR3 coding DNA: TGTGCCAGCAGCAAACCGGGACAGATCTCTGGAAACACCATATATTTT.

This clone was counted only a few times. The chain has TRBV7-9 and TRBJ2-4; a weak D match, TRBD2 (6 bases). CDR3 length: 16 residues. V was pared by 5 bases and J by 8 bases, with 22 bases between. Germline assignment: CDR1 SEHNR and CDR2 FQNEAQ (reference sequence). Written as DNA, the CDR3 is TGTGCCAGCAGCCTCATCCCCCGGGAGACGGGGGACATTCAGTACTTC. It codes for CASSLIPRETGDIQYF.

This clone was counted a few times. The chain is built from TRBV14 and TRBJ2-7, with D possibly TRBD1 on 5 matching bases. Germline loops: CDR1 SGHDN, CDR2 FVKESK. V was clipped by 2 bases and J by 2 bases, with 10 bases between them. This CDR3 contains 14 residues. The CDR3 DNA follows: TGTGCCAGCAGCCAAAGGCAGGGCCCCTACGAGCAGTACTTC. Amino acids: CASSQRQGPYEQYF.

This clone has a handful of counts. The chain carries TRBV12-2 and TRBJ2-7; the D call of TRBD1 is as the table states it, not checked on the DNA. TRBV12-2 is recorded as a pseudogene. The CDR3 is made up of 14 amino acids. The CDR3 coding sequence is TGTGCAAGTCGCCCCCGACAGGGAGGCTACGAGCAGTACTTC. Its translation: CASRPRQGGYEQYF.

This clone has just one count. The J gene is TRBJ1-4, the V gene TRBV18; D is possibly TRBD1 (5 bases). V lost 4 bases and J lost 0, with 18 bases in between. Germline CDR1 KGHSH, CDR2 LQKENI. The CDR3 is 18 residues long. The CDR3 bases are TGTGCCAGCTCACGCGGGACTCCAGACTGGGCAACTAATGAAAAACTGTTTTTT. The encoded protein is CASSRGTPDWATNEKLFF.

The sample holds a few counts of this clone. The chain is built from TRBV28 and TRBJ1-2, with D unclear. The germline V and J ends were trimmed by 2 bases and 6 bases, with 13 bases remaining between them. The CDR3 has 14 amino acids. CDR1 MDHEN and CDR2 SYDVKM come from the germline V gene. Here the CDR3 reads CASSLERVWDGYTF. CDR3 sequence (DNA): TGTGCCAGCAGTTTAGAACGGGTATGGGATGGCTACACCTTC.

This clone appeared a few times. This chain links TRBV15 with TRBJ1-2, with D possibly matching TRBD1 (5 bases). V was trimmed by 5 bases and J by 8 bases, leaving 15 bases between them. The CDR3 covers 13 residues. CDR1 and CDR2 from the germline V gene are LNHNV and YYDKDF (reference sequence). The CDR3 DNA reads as TGTGCCACCAGCCCGAGGCAGGGAAGCGGCTACACCTTC. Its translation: CATSPRQGSGYTF.